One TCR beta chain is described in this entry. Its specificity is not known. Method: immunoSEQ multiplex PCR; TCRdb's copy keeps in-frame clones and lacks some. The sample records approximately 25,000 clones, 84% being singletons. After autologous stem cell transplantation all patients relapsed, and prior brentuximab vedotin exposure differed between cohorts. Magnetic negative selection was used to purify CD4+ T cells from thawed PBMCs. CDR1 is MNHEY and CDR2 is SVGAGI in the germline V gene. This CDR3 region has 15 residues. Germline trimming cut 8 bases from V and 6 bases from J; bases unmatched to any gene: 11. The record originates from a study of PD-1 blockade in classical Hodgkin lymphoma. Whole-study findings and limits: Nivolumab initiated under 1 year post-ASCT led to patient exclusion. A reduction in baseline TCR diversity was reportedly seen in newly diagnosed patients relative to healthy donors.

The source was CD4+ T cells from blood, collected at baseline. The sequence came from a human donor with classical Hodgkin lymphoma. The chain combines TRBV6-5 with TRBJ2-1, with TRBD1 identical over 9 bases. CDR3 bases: TGTGCCAGCGGAAGGAGACAGGGGGATGGCAATGAGCAGTTCTTC. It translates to CASGRRQGDGNEQFF.